This TCR beta chain was sequenced in a study of T cells after yellow fever vaccination. Germline lookup yields CDR1 SGHNT and CDR2 YYREEE (reference sequence). J was trimmed by 0 bases and V by 0 bases; bases with no gene match: 2. This CDR3 comprises 15 residues. General study points: Subsequent booster samples again held most clones from primary vaccination (96% CD4, approximately 85% CD8).

This clonotype was counted between two and nine times. Its antigen remains unknown. Template switching by 5'RACE produced TCR cDNA, adding a universal primer site and UMIs. MiXCR was run by TCRdb on the 5' RACE reads, yielding one entry per CDR3 protein. This table has around 310,000 distinct CDR3 sequences, almost 4% appearing once. The clonotype comes from a man aged 18 to 29 who received the YFV17D yellow fever vaccine. The specimen comprised PBMCs, sampled 5 days after the yellow fever booster vaccination. V usage is TRBV5-4 and J usage is TRBJ1-2; TRBD1 agrees at 7 bases. The CDR3 nucleotides are TGTGCCAGCAGCTTGGGCGGACAGGCTAACTATGGCTACACCTTC. This codes for CASSLGGQANYGYTF. Together with reference TRBV5-4 and TRBJ1-2, the CDR3 gives the full variable domain: ETGVTQSPTHLIKTRGQQVTLRCSSQSGHNTVSWYQQALGQGPQFIFQYYREEENGRGNFPPRFSGLQFPNYSSELNVNALELDDSALYLCASSLGGQANYGYTFGSGTRLTVV.